This T cell receptor beta chain appears in the sequencing data of a study of cytomegalovirus exposure and HLA in healthy donors. Findings of the study overall: The later analysis indicated that the majority of CMV-associated TCR beta chains appeared HLA-restricted.

This clone was counted between two and nine times. What it binds is unknown. The CDR3 covers 16 residues. The V gene's germline CDR1 is MGHRA and CDR2 YSYEKL. V was clipped by 1 base and J by 0 bases, with 13 bases between them. Researchers ran the PCR with 60 Vbeta and 13 Jbeta primers. Some clones are missing from TCRdb's copy, which holds only in-frame ones; the method was immunoSEQ multiplex PCR. Among around 120,000 clones, around 80% were seen once, and the ten largest hold around 9.1%. This clonotype was sampled from a woman aged 45 to 65 in good health and CMV-seropositive. The chain combines TRBV4-1 with TRBJ2-7; perhaps TRBD2 as D (5 bases). The specimen sequenced was PBMCs. CDR3 protein: CASSQVAGTLSYEQYF. CDR3 nucleotides: TGCGCCAGCAGCCAAGTGGCGGGTACCCTCTCCTACGAGCAGTACTTC.